This TCR beta chain was found in a study of metastatic and nonmetastatic thyroid tumors. Every patient was untreated before thyroid surgery. Trimming stripped 1 base from V and 7 bases from J, with 17 bases between. The length of the CDR3 is 15 residues. CDR1 SGHTA and CDR2 FQGNSA come from the germline V gene. TCRdb reanalyzed the PCR reads with MiXCR. The sample holds about 41,000 clones, roughly a quarter seen once. The gene calls are TRBV7-2 and TRBJ2-7, with D tentatively TRBD2 (6 bases). Sequencing was carried out using tumor tissue. The receptor's source is a female donor with papillary thyroid cancer or a benign thyroid nodule (not recorded which). Some clones in this sample may be carry-over from other donors' samples. The CDR3 DNA reads TGTGCCAGCAGCTTAGTGACTAGATATATTGAGGAGCAGTACTTC. It is translated as CASSLVTRYIEEQYF. Combining the CDR3 with reference TRBV7-2 and TRBJ2-7 gives the whole variable domain GAGVSQSPSNKVTEKGKDVELRCDPISGHTALYWYRQSLGQGLEFLIYFQGNSAPDKSGLPSDRFSAERTGGSVSTLTIQRTQQEDSAVYLCASSLVTRYIEEQYFGPGTRLTVT.